The 17 T cell receptor beta chains given below trace back to one sample, sequenced in a study of T cell repertoires in cytomegalovirus infection. TCRdb redid the calling of the reads with MiXCR, one entry per CDR3 protein. The data show 200,000 to 300,000 distinct CDR3 sequences, approximately 13% seen once. Material: PBMCs. The receptors were sampled from a human donor in good health (CMV status not recorded). Some clones in this sample may be carry-over from other donors' samples.

In this sample, this clonotype turned up a few times. The chain joins TRBV20-1 to TRBJ2-5; tentatively, D is TRBD2 (5 bases). Trimming took off 7 bases at V and 0 bases at J, with 12 bases between the two ends. Germline CDR1 is DFQATT and CDR2 is SNEGSKA (reference sequence). The CDR3 is 13 amino acids. CDR3 amino acids: CSDQAAYQETQYF. The CDR3 bases are TGCAGTGACCAAGCGGCTTACCAAGAGACCCAGTACTTC.

This clonotype has just a few counts. The chain uses TRBV2 and TRBJ2-1; D remains unclear. V lost 4 bases and J lost 5, with 12 bases in between. Per the germline V gene, CDR1 is SNHLY and CDR2 is FYNNEI. CDR3 length: 14 amino acids. The chain's CDR3 is CASSGANTDNEQFF. The CDR3 coding sequence is TGTGCCAGCAGTGGTGCGAACACGGACAATGAGCAGTTCTTC. Supplemented by reference TRBV2 and TRBJ2-1, the full variable domain reads EPEVTQTPSHQVTQMGQEVILRCVPISNHLYFYWYRQILGQKVEFLVSFYNNEISEKSEIFDDQFSVERPDGSNFTLKIRSTKLEDSAMYFCASSGANTDNEQFFGPGTRLTVL.

Many counts were recorded for this clonotype. The chain employs TRBV27 and TRBJ2-4; D gene ambiguous. The V gene lost 4 bases and the J gene lost 0 bases, with 7 bases spanning the gap. CDR1 and CDR2 (germline): MNHEY, SMNVEV (reference sequence). The CDR3 totals 14 residues. DNA for the CDR3: TGTGCCAGCAGTTCAGTACTAGCCAAAAACATTCAGTACTTC. Amino acids: CASSSVLAKNIQYF.

A few counts support this clonotype. The chain employs TRBV9 and TRBJ2-5; D possibly matches TRBD1 or TRBD2 (5 bases each). CDR3 length: 15 residues. Germline assignment: CDR1 SGDLS and CDR2 YYNGEE. V shed 4 bases and J shed 4 bases, with 17 bases lying between them. CDR3 in amino acids: CASSPRDAVVETQYF. The CDR3 DNA follows: TGTGCCAGCAGCCCCCGGGACGCCGTCGTAGAGACCCAGTACTTC.

This clonotype was observed at least ten times. The genes are TRBV6-1 and TRBJ2-1, with TRBD2 matching over 14 bases. This CDR3 has 19 amino acids. V trimming: 6 bases; J trimming: 5 bases; junction bases outside the gene matches: 15. CDR1 and CDR2 (germline): MNHNS, SASEGT. The CDR3: CASSRRLAGGPIRDNEQFF. The CDR3 nucleotides are TGTGCCAGCAGCCGAAGACTAGCGGGAGGGCCCATCCGAGACAATGAGCAGTTCTTC.

The chain employs TRBV4-1 and TRBJ2-5; 9 bases line up with TRBD1. After removal of 5 bases from V and 0 bases from J, the junction contained 7 bases not matched to a gene. CDR1 is MGHRA and CDR2 is YSYEKL in the germline V gene. The CDR3 has 16 residues. CDR3 residues: CASSSGTGWNQETQYF. CDR3 DNA: TGCGCCAGCAGCTCAGGGACAGGGTGGAACCAAGAGACCCAGTACTTC.

This clonotype showed up just a few times. This rearrangement joins TRBV11-1 to TRBJ1-1; 10 bases are a match to TRBD1. Germline V gene data show CDR1 as SGHAT and CDR2 as FQDESV (reference sequence). The CDR3 sequence is 14 residues long. V trimming: 5 bases; J trimming: 7 bases; junction bases outside the gene matches: 7. The CDR3 DNA follows: TGTGCCAGCAGCCGTGACAGGGGGCTAGGTGAAGCTTTCTTT. Translating gives CASSRDRGLGEAFF.

This clonotype was counted many times. CDR3 nucleotide sequence: TGTGCCAGCAGTTTAGTGGGGGGAGTAAAGCCCCAGCATTTT. This gives the protein CASSLVGGVKPQHF. The chain employs TRBV28 and TRBJ1-5; possibly TRBD1 for D (5 bases). Germline values: CDR1 MDHEN, CDR2 SYDVKM. This CDR3 contains 14 residues. V gave up 2 bases and J gave up 8 bases, with 13 bases separating them.

Comments on this clonotype: A much larger clonotype is one base distant, so this may be a read error. The chain joins TRBV12-3 or TRBV12-4 to TRBJ2-1; D possibly corresponds to TRBD1 (6 bases). The CDR3 is 15 residues long. The CDR3 here is CASSLEQGSYSEQFF. The CDR3 nucleotides read TGTGCCAGCAGTTTGGAACAGGGCTCCTACAGTGAGCAGTTCTTC.

CDR3 DNA: TGTGCCAGCACTTCCGCCGGGACAGGCTCACCCCTCCACTTT. Translated: CASTSAGTGSPLHF. This chain joins TRBV27 and TRBJ1-6, with 8 positions matching TRBD1. CDR3 length: 14 amino acids. The J segment lost 10 bases and the V segment lost 7 bases, leaving 9 bases of the junction unmatched. Germline V gene sequence: CDR1 MNHEY, CDR2 SMNVEV (reference sequence).

This clonotype was seen a few times. The chain recombines TRBV29-1 with TRBJ2-7; 8 bases fit TRBD2. CDR1 is SQVTM and CDR2 is ANQGSEA in the germline V gene. Trimming took 2 bases from V and 6 from J; bases not matched to a gene: 3. CDR3 length: 12 residues. The CDR3 sequence is CSVEFGRGEQYF. In DNA, the CDR3 is TGCAGCGTTGAATTCGGGAGGGGCGAGCAGTACTTC.

This clonotype has a count of ten or more. The chain couples TRBV3-1 to TRBJ2-1; 12 bases are shared with TRBD2. Germline V lookup: CDR1 LGHDT, CDR2 YNNKEL (reference sequence). The CDR3 has 16 amino acids. Trimming took 4 bases from V and 4 from J; bases not matched to a gene: 5. CDR3 region: CASSRWTSGAYNEQFF. The CDR3 DNA is TGTGCCAGCAGCCGATGGACTAGCGGGGCATACAATGAGCAGTTCTTC.

This clonotype was seen only a few times. The genes are TRBV14 and TRBJ2-1; 8 nucleotides align to TRBD2. Looked up from germline, CDR1 is SGHDN and CDR2 is FVKESK. After removal of 0 bases from V and 4 bases from J, the junction contained 8 bases not matched to a gene. The CDR3 extends over 17 amino acids. The CDR3 DNA sequence: TGTGCCAGCAGCCAAGAGATTAGGCTAGCGGGTTACAATGAGCAGTTCTTC. Its translation is CASSQEIRLAGYNEQFF.

CDR3 nucleotides: TGCAGCGTTGAAGATCCCCGTTACAATGAGCAGTTCTTC. Residues: CSVEDPRYNEQFF. This chain links TRBV29-1 with TRBJ2-1; no clear D. The germline CDR1 and CDR2 sequences are SQVTM and ANQGSEA. Trimming left V 0 bases short and J 4 bases short, with 7 bases between. There are 13 residues in the CDR3.

In this sample, this clonotype turned up many times. The chain links TRBV29-1 to TRBJ2-5; 7 bases align to TRBD1. This CDR3 comprises 11 residues. The ends lost 7 bases at V and 4 bases at J; junction bases unmatched: 3. In germline, CDR1 is SQVTM, CDR2 ANQGSEA. For the CDR3, the DNA is TGCAGCGCCGCAGGGGGAGAGACCCAGTACTTC. This translates into CSAAGGETQYF.

This clonotype was counted many times. V gene TRBV7-2 combines with J gene TRBJ2-3, with 9 bases that match TRBD2. CDR1 and CDR2 from the germline V gene are SGHTA and FQGNSA. The junction had 6 bases not matched to a gene; V was cut back by 3 bases and J by 5 bases. This CDR3 region has 15 residues. In DNA, the CDR3 is TGTGCCAGCAGCTTGGAGCGGGGGGCGGGAGATACGCAGTATTTT. This codes for CASSLERGAGDTQYF.

This clonotype was counted ten times or more. This chain connects TRBV19 to TRBJ1-4; unclear D gene. Trimming pared 7 bases from V and 0 bases from J, leaving 6 bases between. There are 13 residues in the CDR3. In germline, CDR1 is LNHDA, CDR2 SQIVND (reference sequence). CDR3 sequence: CASMTTTNEKLFF. The CDR3 bases are TGTGCCAGTATGACAACAACTAATGAAAAACTGTTTTTT.